A selection of T cell receptor beta chains follows, all from one sample in a study of blood T cell repertoires in COVID-19. Using immunoSEQ multiplex PCR, the repertoire was profiled, and TCRdb retains in-frame clones only, with some absent. The sample consists of roughly 330,000 clones, approximately 89% of them appearing once. Sequences were obtained from PBMCs or T cells enriched from blood (not recorded which). The receptors here all came from a woman aged 25-40 years who had recovered from COVID-19. CDR3s include the opening cysteine and the closing phenylalanine or tryptophan. D genes are given only for firm matches. Clone sizes are given selectively: once, few, many, or a class where the clone is expanded.

TRBV19,few,TRBJ2-1,TRBD2,TGTGCCAGTAGCGGACTAGCAAACAATGAGCAGTTCTTC,CASSGLANNEQFF
TRBV18,.,TRBJ1-3,TRBD1,TGTGCCAGCTCCCCTTTGGCGCGTCGGACAGGTGGAAACACCATATATTTT,CASSPLARRTGGNTIYF
TRBV7-9,.,TRBJ2-1,TRBD2,TGTGCCAGCAGCTTAGCGCCTTTGAGCGGGGGTAGGAATGAGCAGTTCTTC,CASSLAPLSGGRNEQFF
TRBV5-4,.,TRBJ1-4,.,TGTGCCAGCAGCCTATGGCGGGAGCGTGAAAAACTGTTTTTT,CASSLWREREKLFF
TRBV4-2,.,TRBJ2-3,TRBD2,TGTGCCAGCAGCCGAGTTAGCGGGGGGGAAGGGGATACGCAGTATTTT,CASSRVSGGEGDTQYF
TRBV27,.,TRBJ1-2,TRBD1,TGTGCCAGCTCTCCGGGACAGGGGGCAAAAAACTATGGCTACACCTTC,CASSPGQGAKNYGYTF
TRBV6-5,.,TRBJ2-7,TRBD1,TGTGCCAGCAGAAGACAGGGGGAAGTGTCCGAGCAGTACTTC,CASRRQGEVSEQYF
TRBV2,.,TRBJ1-1,.,TGTGCCAGCAGACTACGGAAAGTGAACACTGAAGCTTTCTTT,CASRLRKVNTEAFF
TRBV7-8,.,TRBJ1-4,.,TGTGCCAGCAGCTTGGGGCGAGATGAAAAACTGTTTTTT,CASSLGRDEKLFF
TRBV10-3,.,TRBJ1-6,.,TGTGCCATCAGTGTAGGGGATAATTCACCCCTCCACTTT,CAISVGDNSPLHF
TRBV9,.,TRBJ2-3,TRBD1,TGTGCCAGCAGCGCGGCGCTCTCGGGACAGGTCACAGATACGCAGTATTTT,CASSAALSGQVTDTQYF
TRBV20-1,.,TRBJ1-5,TRBD1,TGCAGTGCTAGTCAGGGGGGCAATCAGCCCCAGCATTTT,CSASQGGNQPQHF
TRBV7-2,.,TRBJ1-2,.,TGTGCCAGCAGCTTAAGCCAGGGAGGCGGCTACACCTTC,CASSLSQGGGYTF
TRBV10-1,.,TRBJ1-2,.,TGCGCCAGCAGTGACGGGTATGGCTACACCTTC,CASSDGYGYTF
TRBV4-3,.,TRBJ2-7,TRBD1,TGCGCCAGCAGCACTCGGACAGGGGCCTACGAGCAGTACTTC,CASSTRTGAYEQYF
TRBV5-1,.,TRBJ1-2,TRBD1,TGCGCCAGCAGCGATGAAAGACAGGGGGCCTATGGCTACACCTTC,CASSDERQGAYGYTF
TRBV5-6,few,TRBJ2-3,TRBD1,TGTGCCAGCAGCTTGGATCAGGGGGCGCGTACAGATACGCAGTATTTT,CASSLDQGARTDTQYF
TRBV5-4,.,TRBJ1-1,.,TGTGCCAGCAGCTTTTCGGAGTCTTTTCCTGAAGCTTTCTTT,CASSFSESFPEAFF
TRBV2,.,TRBJ2-5,TRBD2,TGTGCCAGCAGTGATCTAGCGGGGGGGCCCTTAAGACAAGAGACCCAGTACTTC,CASSDLAGGPLRQETQYF
TRBV2,.,TRBJ1-2,TRBD1,TGTGCCAGCAGGGCGACAGGGGGCGAAGGTGGCTACACCTTC,CASRATGGEGGYTF
TRBV7-8,.,TRBJ2-4,.,TGTGCCAGCAGCTTATTTTGGGGGGGCGCGGACAAAAACATTCAGTACTTC,CASSLFWGGADKNIQYF
TRBV5-1,.,TRBJ2-1,TRBD2,TGCGCCAGCAGCTTGGGGACTAGCGGCTACAATGAGCAGTTCTTC,CASSLGTSGYNEQFF
TRBV19,.,TRBJ1-5,.,TGTGCCAGTAGTACGATCCAGGGCGACCAGCATTTT,CASSTIQGDQHF
TRBV19,.,TRBJ1-2,TRBD1,TGTGCCAGTAGTACGCCAGGGGGAGCAGGTGGCTACACCTTC,CASSTPGGAGGYTF
TRBV3-1/TRBV3-2,few,TRBJ1-2,.,TGTGCCAGCAGCCTATTCGGACAGACGTTTAACTATGGCTACACCTTC,CASSLFGQTFNYGYTF